The 2 T cell receptor beta chains in this list originate from one sample, sequenced in a study of post-analysis software for immune sequencing data. General study results and limits: Elevated frequency relative to controls characterized several TRBV segments in patients, TRBV5-6, TRBV5-1 and TRBV20-1 among them.

These receptors' antigens are unknown. Unique molecular identifiers were carried by the TCR beta cDNA libraries. TCRdb redid the calling of the PCR reads with MiXCR, one entry per CDR3 protein. Seen here are approximately 260,000 distinct CDR3 sequences, just over 35% observed once, and the top ten hold under 5.5%. Sequencing was carried out using blood. The source is a girl aged 10-17 years with multiple sclerosis.

As to this clonotype: A much larger clonotype is one base distant, so this may be a read error. This chain links TRBV15 with TRBJ2-7; maybe TRBD1 (6 bases). This CDR3 comprises 15 residues. From germline, CDR1 is LNHNV and CDR2 YYDKDF (reference sequence). The CDR3 DNA reads as TGTGCCACCAGCAGAGAGCAGGGGAGCTCCCACGAGCAGTACTTC. It is translated as CATSREQGSSHEQYF.

Details on this clonotype: This may arise from a read error, as a much more abundant clone is one base away. The rearrangement uses TRBV7-3 and TRBJ2-2; D ambiguous. Germline CDR1 reads SGHTA; CDR2 reads FQGTGA. This CDR3 is 16 amino acids long. The CDR3 loop is CASSLNRLENAGELFF. The CDR3 DNA reads as TGTGCCAGCAGCTTAAATCGGCTAGAGAACGCCGGGGAGCTGTTTTTT.